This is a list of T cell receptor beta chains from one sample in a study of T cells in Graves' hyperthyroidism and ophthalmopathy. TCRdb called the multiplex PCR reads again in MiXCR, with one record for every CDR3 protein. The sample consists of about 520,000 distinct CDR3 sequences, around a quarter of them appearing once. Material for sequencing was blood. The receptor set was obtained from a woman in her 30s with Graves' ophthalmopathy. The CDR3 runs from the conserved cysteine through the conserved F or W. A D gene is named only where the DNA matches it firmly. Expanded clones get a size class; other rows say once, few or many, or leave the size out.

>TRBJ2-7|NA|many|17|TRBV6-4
CASTSSTVRTIGYEQYF
TGTGCCAGCACCTCTAGCACGGTCAGAACGATTGGCTACGAGCAGTACTTC
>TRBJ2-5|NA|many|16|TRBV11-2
CASSLGVVPGTETQYF
TGTGCCAGCAGCTTAGGGGTAGTTCCGGGGACAGAGACCCAGTACTTC
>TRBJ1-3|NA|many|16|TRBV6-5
CASSYGLGATGNTIYF
TGTGCCAGCAGTTACGGGCTGGGAGCGACTGGAAACACCATATATTTT
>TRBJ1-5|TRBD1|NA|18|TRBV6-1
CASSEATPGQTINQPQHF
TGTGCCAGCAGTGAAGCTACCCCGGGACAGACTATCAATCAGCCCCAGCATTTT
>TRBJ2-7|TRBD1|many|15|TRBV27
CASSSPDRGNYEQYF
TGTGCCAGCAGTTCACCCGACAGGGGAAACTACGAGCAGTACTTC
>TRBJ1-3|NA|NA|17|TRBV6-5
CASSYSEAALGGNTIYF
TGTGCCAGCAGTTACTCGGAGGCAGCCCTCGGTGGAAACACCATATATTTT
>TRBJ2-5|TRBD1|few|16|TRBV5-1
CASSLGGTGGAETQYF
TGCGCCAGCAGCTTGGGGGGGACAGGGGGCGCCGAGACCCAGTACTTC
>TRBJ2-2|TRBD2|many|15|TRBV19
CASSRGLADTGELFF
TGTGCCAGTAGTAGGGGACTAGCGGACACCGGGGAGCTGTTTTTT
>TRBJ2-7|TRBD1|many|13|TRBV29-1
CSVRTGKGYEQYF
TGCAGCGTACGGACAGGGAAGGGCTACGAGCAGTACTTC
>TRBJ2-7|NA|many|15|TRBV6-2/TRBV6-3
CASSYPRDRSYEQYF
TGTGCCAGCAGTTACCCTCGGGACCGCTCCTACGAGCAGTACTTC
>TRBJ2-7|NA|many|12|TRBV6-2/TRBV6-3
CASANLSYEQYF
TGTGCCAGCGCAAACCTATCCTACGAGCAGTACTTC
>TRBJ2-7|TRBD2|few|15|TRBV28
CASSPIAGAGYEQYF
TGTGCCAGCAGCCCCATAGCGGGAGCTGGGTACGAGCAGTACTTC
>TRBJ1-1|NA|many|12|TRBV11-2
CASSLDLIEAFF
TGTGCCAGCAGCTTAGATCTCATTGAAGCTTTCTTT
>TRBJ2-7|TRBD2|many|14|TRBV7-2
CASSFFAAGYEQYF
TGTGCCAGCAGCTTTTTCGCAGCGGGATACGAGCAGTACTTC
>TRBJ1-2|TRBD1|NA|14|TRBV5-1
CASSLETGLYGYTF
TGCGCCAGCAGCTTGGAGACAGGGCTCTATGGCTACACCTTC
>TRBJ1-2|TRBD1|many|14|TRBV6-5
CASSYSGTDYGYTF
TGTGCCAGCAGTTACTCAGGGACAGACTATGGCTACACCTTC
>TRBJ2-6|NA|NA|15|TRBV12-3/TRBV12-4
CASSLNGKGANVLTF
TGTGCCAGCAGTTTAAATGGCAAGGGGGCCAACGTCCTGACTTTC
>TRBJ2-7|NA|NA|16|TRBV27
CASSTRPDGSSYEQYF
TGTGCCAGCAGTACCCGACCCGACGGGAGCTCCTACGAGCAGTACTTC
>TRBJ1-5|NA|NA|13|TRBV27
CASSLSARQPQHF
TGTGCCAGCAGTTTATCCGCCCGTCAGCCCCAGCATTTT
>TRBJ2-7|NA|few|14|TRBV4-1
CASSQAQGAYEQYF
TGCGCCAGCAGCCAAGCACAGGGAGCCTACGAGCAGTACTTC
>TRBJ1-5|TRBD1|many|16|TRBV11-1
CASSDDHRGSNQPQHF
TGTGCCAGCAGCGACGATCACAGGGGTAGCAATCAGCCCCAGCATTTT
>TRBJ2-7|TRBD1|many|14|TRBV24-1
CATSDRGQGWEQYF
TGTGCCACCAGTGACCGAGGACAGGGGTGGGAGCAGTACTTC
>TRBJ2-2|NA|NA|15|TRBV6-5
CASSYNTRNTGELFF
TGTGCCAGCAGTTATAACACAAGGAACACCGGGGAGCTGTTTTTT
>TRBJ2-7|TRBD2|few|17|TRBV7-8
CASSLYEGSGAPYEQYF
TGTGCCAGCAGCTTATATGAGGGTAGCGGGGCTCCCTACGAGCAGTACTTC
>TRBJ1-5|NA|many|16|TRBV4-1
CASSQGPGRDNQPQHF
TGCGCCAGCAGCCAAGGTCCAGGGCGGGACAATCAGCCCCAGCATTTT
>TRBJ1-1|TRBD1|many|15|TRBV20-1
CSAAQNRGVNTEAFF
TGCAGTGCAGCGCAGAACAGGGGAGTGAACACTGAAGCTTTCTTT
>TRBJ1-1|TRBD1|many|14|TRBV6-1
CASSGPGQGTEAFF
TGTGCCAGCAGTGGTCCGGGACAGGGAACTGAAGCTTTCTTT
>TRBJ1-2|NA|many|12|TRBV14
CASARGLDGYTF
TGTGCCAGCGCCCGGGGGCTCGATGGCTACACCTTC
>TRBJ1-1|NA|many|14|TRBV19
CASNQAYGITEAFF
TGTGCCAGTAATCAAGCATACGGGATCACTGAAGCTTTCTTT
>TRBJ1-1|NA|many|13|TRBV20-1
CSSLDRPNTEAFF
TGCAGTTCACTGGACAGACCCAACACTGAAGCTTTCTTT
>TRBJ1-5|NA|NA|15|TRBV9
CASSVARKGNQPQHF
TGTGCCAGCAGCGTAGCCAGGAAGGGGAATCAGCCCCAGCATTTT
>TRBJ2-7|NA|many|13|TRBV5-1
CASSLGRPDEQYF
TGCGCCAGCAGCTTGGGACGGCCGGACGAGCAGTACTTC
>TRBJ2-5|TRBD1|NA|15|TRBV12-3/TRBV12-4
CASSRGRGREETQYF
TGTGCCAGCAGCAGGGGCAGGGGGCGCGAAGAGACCCAGTACTTC
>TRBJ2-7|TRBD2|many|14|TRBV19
CASSMAGGPYEQYF
TGTGCCAGTAGTATGGCGGGAGGCCCCTACGAGCAGTACTTC
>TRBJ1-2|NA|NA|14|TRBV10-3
CAINNREANYGYTF
TGTGCCATCAACAACAGGGAGGCTAACTATGGCTACACCTTC
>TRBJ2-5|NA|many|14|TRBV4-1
CASSQDNVQETQYF
TGCGCCAGCAGCCAAGATAACGTCCAAGAGACCCAGTACTTC